The 18 T cell receptor beta chains listed next were all sequenced from one sample in a study of human T cells and chemical hapten exposure. Indicated time point: patch test 1, 2 weeks after DPC sensitization. Stated treatment: therapeutic diphenylcyclopropenone sensitization with weekly scalp DPC. MiXCR was run by TCRdb on the RACE reads, yielding one entry per CDR3 protein. In the table there are about 380,000 distinct CDR3 sequences, 4.8% of which are singletons. The input for sequencing was whole blood, taken in connection with sensitization to the hapten diphenylcyclopropenone (DPC). These receptor sequences come from a woman aged 45-59 years with alopecia areata. Some clones in this sample may be carry-over from other donors' samples.

This clonotype came up many times. This chain joins TRBV4-1 and TRBJ1-1, with TRBD1 matching 7 bases. V was pared by 0 bases and J by 8 bases, with 6 bases of the junction left unmatched. The CDR3 runs 14 residues. CDR1 is MGHRA, CDR2 YSYEKL, per germline. In nucleotides, the CDR3 is TGCGCCAGCAGCCAAGATTCAGGGGGAGGAGAAGCTTTCTTT. It specifies CASSQDSGGGEAFF.

The J gene is TRBJ2-7, the V gene TRBV6-5; D may be TRBD1 (6 bases). V lost 5 bases and J lost 3, with 11 bases in between. This CDR3 contains 13 residues. The germline V gene has CDR1 MNHEY and CDR2 SVGAGI. CDR3 DNA: TGTGCCAGCAGTAGGGGGTTCAACTACGAGCAGTACTTC. It codes for CASSRGFNYEQYF.

This clonotype was found many times. The J gene is TRBJ1-5, the V gene TRBV4-1; the D gene is possibly TRBD1 (6 bases). CDR3 length: 15 residues. Trimming left V 0 bases short and J 5 bases short, with 11 bases between. Germline CDR1 reads MGHRA; CDR2 reads YSYEKL. In DNA, the CDR3 is TGCGCCAGCAGCCAAGAGAACAGGGTCCATCAGCCCCAGCATTTT. It encodes CASSQENRVHQPQHF.

Remarks on this clonotype: Given a much more abundant clone one base away, this may be a read error. This sequence joins TRBV28 and TRBJ1-6; D is uncertain. This CDR3 spans 15 amino acids. Germline V gene lookup returns CDR1 MDHEN and CDR2 SYDVKM. CDR3 nucleotide sequence: TGTGCCAGCAGTTTACTGGCCTCCTATAATTCACCCATCCACTTT. This encodes CASSLLASYNSPIHF.

There are a few counts of this clonotype. The chain recombines TRBV9 with TRBJ2-3, with D possibly called TRBD1 or TRBD2 (6 bases each). CDR1 and CDR2 (germline): SGDLS, YYNGEE. The length of the CDR3 is 17 residues. V was pared by 0 bases and J by 2 bases, with 16 bases between. CDR3 region: CASSVGGGGDTTDTQYF. The CDR3 coding sequence is TGTGCCAGCAGCGTAGGAGGCGGCGGGGACACCACAGATACGCAGTATTTT.

In its sample, this clonotype was seen many times. The V and J genes are TRBV28 and TRBJ1-5, with D uncertain. Trimming removed 7 bases at V and 3 bases at J, with 13 bases between. Germline-derived CDR1 and CDR2 are MDHEN and SYDVKM. This CDR3 contains 14 residues. The CDR3 DNA sequence: TGTGCCAGCAATTCTCCGGGCTTCAATCAGCCCCAGCATTTT. Translation gives CASNSPGFNQPQHF.

The rearrangement links TRBV10-3 to TRBJ1-1; tentatively, D is TRBD1 (5 bases). Germline CDR1 reads ENHRY; CDR2 reads SYGVKD. The CDR3 is made up of 14 amino acids. Trimming removed 6 bases at V and 3 bases at J, with 14 bases between. The chain's CDR3 is CAISLTGAYTEAFF. In DNA, the CDR3 is TGTGCCATCAGCCTCACCGGGGCTTACACTGAAGCTTTCTTT.

This clonotype was recorded many times. The chain couples TRBV6-5 to TRBJ2-7; TRBD1 agrees at 8 bases. The CDR3 has 14 amino acids. Per the germline V gene, CDR1 is MNHEY and CDR2 is SVGAGI. J gave up 1 base and V 6 bases, and 5 bases lay outside the gene matches. Here the CDR3 DNA reads TGTGCCAGCAGCCGCGGACAGGGATCCTACGAGCAGTACTTC. Translating it yields CASSRGQGSYEQYF.

This clonotype has just a few counts. The CDR3 is CASSSGGSPNSPLHF. The CDR3 bases are TGTGCCAGCAGCTCCGGGGGGTCTCCAAATTCACCCCTCCACTTT. The V gene is TRBV12-3 or TRBV12-4, the J gene TRBJ1-6, with D tentatively TRBD1 (5 bases). V was shortened by 6 bases and J by 7 bases, with 16 bases between the two germline ends. The CDR3 spans 15 residues.

This clonotype was counted between two and nine times. The chain carries TRBV2 and TRBJ1-5; no definite D call. V lost 0 bases to trimming and J lost 1 base, with 4 bases between them. In germline, CDR1 is SNHLY, CDR2 FYNNEI. The CDR3 has 14 amino acids. The CDR3 DNA follows: TGTGCCAGCAGTGAAGCTCGGAGCAATCAGCCCCAGCATTTT. Its protein is CASSEARSNQPQHF.

This clonotype was picked up many times. This chain links TRBV20-1 with TRBJ2-2; TRBD2 matches 10 bases. The germline V gene has CDR1 DFQATT and CDR2 SNEGSKA (reference sequence). The trim removed 1 base at V and 5 bases at J, leaving 1 base unmatched. The CDR3 is 14 residues long. Here the CDR3 DNA reads TGCAGTGCTAGAGCGGGACTAGCGACCGGGGAGCTGTTTTTT. Encoded protein: CSARAGLATGELFF.

The table lists this clonotype with many counts. This chain joins TRBV5-6 and TRBJ2-5; D is unresolved. Trimming stripped 0 bases from V and 4 bases from J, with 4 bases between. CDR1 and CDR2 (germline): SGHDT, YYEEEE. The CDR3 covers 12 residues. CDR3 in DNA: TGTGCCAGCAGCTTGGCGACAGAGACCCAGTACTTC. It codes for CASSLATETQYF.

The genes are TRBV13 and TRBJ2-7, with 10 bases that match TRBD2. The germline CDR1 and CDR2 sequences are PRHDT and FYEKMQ (reference sequence). V dropped 4 bases and J dropped 5; count of bases not matched to a gene: 17. The CDR3 sequence is 18 residues long. The DNA for the CDR3 is TGTGCCAGCAGCTCCAGGCGGGAAGCGGGAGGGCCTTTCCACGAGCAGTACTTC. This gives the protein CASSSRREAGGPFHEQYF.

This clonotype was observed at least ten times. The CDR3 DNA sequence: TGTGCCAGCAGCTGGGGACAGGCTTACACCGGGGAGCTGTTTTTT. Protein product: CASSWGQAYTGELFF. The chain links TRBV4-2 to TRBJ2-2; 8 bases map to TRBD1. Looked up from germline, CDR1 is LGHNA and CDR2 is YNFKEQ. V lost 5 bases and J lost 3; bases outside the gene matches: 5. CDR3 length: 15 residues.

This clonotype was seen a few times. The genes are TRBV7-9 and TRBJ2-3; 10 nucleotides align to TRBD2. Germline-derived CDR1 and CDR2 are SEHNR and FQNEAQ (reference sequence). CDR3 length equals 16 residues. V shed 2 bases, J shed 5 bases, and the junction held 7 bases outside the gene matches. CDR3 nucleotides: TGTGCCAGCAGCTTAACGCTAGCGGGAGTAGAAGATACGCAGTATTTT. Encoded protein: CASSLTLAGVEDTQYF.

The table lists this clonotype with many counts. The J gene is TRBJ1-5, the V gene TRBV29-1; the D is unclear. Per germline, CDR1 SQVTM and CDR2 ANQGSEA. The germline V and J ends were trimmed by 5 bases and 3 bases, with 14 bases remaining between them. CDR3 length: 14 residues. Written as DNA, the CDR3 is TGCAGCGTTTCGTATTTGGGGTCCAATCAGCCCCAGCATTTT. It codes for CSVSYLGSNQPQHF.

The chain links TRBV19 to TRBJ1-2, with TRBD1 matching over 12 bases. There are 15 residues in the CDR3. V lost 3 bases, J lost 6 bases, and 5 bases stayed unmatched. Germline V gene data show CDR1 as LNHDA and CDR2 as SQIVND (reference sequence). The CDR3 protein is CASSMTGTGGNGYTF. The CDR3 DNA reads TGTGCCAGTAGTATGACCGGGACAGGGGGCAATGGCTACACCTTC. The full variable domain, with the rest looked up from reference TRBV19 and TRBJ1-2, is DGGITQSPKYLFRKEGQNVTLSCEQNLNHDAMYWYRQDPGQGLRLIYYSQIVNDFQKGDIAEGYSVSREKKESFPLTVTSAQKNPTAFYLCASSMTGTGGNGYTFGSGTRLTVV.

This clonotype was seen repeatedly, ten times or more. The chain recombines TRBV12-3 or TRBV12-4 with TRBJ1-1, with TRBD1 matching over 11 bases. Trimming at V came to 6 bases and at J to 6 bases, leaving 6 bases not matched to a gene. This CDR3 is built from 14 residues. The CDR3 coding sequence is TGTGCCAGCAGGACCGGGACAGGGGGATCTGAAGCTTTCTTT. Translation gives CASRTGTGGSEAFF.